The 5 T cell receptor beta chains below all came from one sample that was sequenced in a study of T cells in Graves' hyperthyroidism and ophthalmopathy. What was amplified from RNA transcripts were TCR beta CDR3 regions. First-round RT-PCR targeting the TCR CDR3 was performed with the HTBI primer set. TCRdb fed the multiplex PCR reads into MiXCR, producing one record per CDR3 protein. The table has about 760,000 distinct CDR3 sequences, approximately 40% seen once. The sample consisted of blood. Receptors were obtained from a woman aged 40-49 years with Graves' hyperthyroidism.

There are many counts of this clonotype. The J gene is TRBJ1-2, the V gene TRBV19; TRBD1 is a possible D gene (5 bases). Trimming shortened V by 3 bases and J by 5 bases, and 16 bases separated the two germline ends. CDR3 length: 15 residues. Looked up from germline, CDR1 is LNHDA and CDR2 is SQIVND (reference sequence). The CDR3 region has the DNA TGTGCCAGTAGTATCCCCGGAAGGGGCGGGTATGGCTACACCTTC. Protein sequence: CASSIPGRGGYGYTF. The variable domain in full, with the rest retrieved from reference TRBV19 and TRBJ1-2, is DGGITQSPKYLFRKEGQNVTLSCEQNLNHDAMYWYRQDPGQGLRLIYYSQIVNDFQKGDIAEGYSVSREKKESFPLTVTSAQKNPTAFYLCASSIPGRGGYGYTFGSGTRLTVV.

This clonotype was seen ten or more times. This chain connects TRBV5-1 to TRBJ1-3; D is perhaps TRBD1 (5 bases). Trimming left V 0 bases short and J 4 bases short, with 11 bases between. The CDR3 length is 15 residues. CDR1 and CDR2 (germline): SGHRS, YFSETQ. The CDR3 DNA reads as TGCGCCAGCAGCTTGGGGCGAGGGGCAGGAAACACCATATATTTT. Its translation is CASSLGRGAGNTIYF. Full variable domain (missing parts from reference TRBV5-1 and TRBJ1-3): KAGVTQTPRYLIKTRGQQVTLSCSPISGHRSVSWYQQTPGQGLQFLFEYFSETQRNKGNFPGRFSGRQFSNSRSEMNVSTLELGDSALYLCASSLGRGAGNTIYFGEGSWLTVV.

The CDR3 spells CSVVEGSTEAFF. Written as DNA, the CDR3 is TGCAGCGTTGTTGAGGGGAGCACTGAAGCTTTCTTT. The J gene is TRBJ1-1, the V gene TRBV29-1, with D perhaps TRBD1 (5 bases). The CDR3 contains 12 residues. Trimming stripped 4 bases from V and 4 bases from J, with 10 bases between. From germline, CDR1 is SQVTM and CDR2 ANQGSEA.

The chain carries TRBV19 and TRBJ2-5; D possibly corresponds to TRBD2 (6 bases). The germline CDR1 and CDR2 sequences are LNHDA and SQIVND (reference sequence). The CDR3 contains 13 residues. The V gene lost 9 bases and the J gene lost 4 bases, with 15 bases spanning the gap. The CDR3 DNA reads TGTGCCAGCCGGGACTCCGGGCTAGAGACCCAGTACTTC. Its protein is CASRDSGLETQYF.

The CDR3 here is CASSLVDSTYEQYF. DNA for the CDR3: TGTGCCAGCAGCCTCGTGGACAGCACCTACGAGCAGTACTTC. V gene TRBV7-6 combines with J gene TRBJ2-7; a possible D gene is TRBD1 (6 bases). Trimming took 5 bases from V and 2 from J, leaving 13 bases between them. The V gene's germline CDR1 is SGHVS and CDR2 FNYEAQ. This CDR3 contains 14 residues.